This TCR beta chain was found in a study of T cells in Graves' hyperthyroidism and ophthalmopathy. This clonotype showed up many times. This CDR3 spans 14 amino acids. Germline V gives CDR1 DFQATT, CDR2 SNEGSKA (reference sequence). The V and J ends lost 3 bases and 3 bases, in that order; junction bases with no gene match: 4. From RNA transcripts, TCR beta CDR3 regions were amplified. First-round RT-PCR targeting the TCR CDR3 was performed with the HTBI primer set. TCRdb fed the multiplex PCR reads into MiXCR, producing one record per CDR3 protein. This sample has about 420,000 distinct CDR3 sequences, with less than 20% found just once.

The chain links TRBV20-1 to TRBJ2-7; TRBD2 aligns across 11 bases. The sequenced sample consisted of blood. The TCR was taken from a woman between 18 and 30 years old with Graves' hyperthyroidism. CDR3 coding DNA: TGCAGTGCTAGTTCCGGGACTAGCGGCTACGAGCAGTACTTC. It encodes CSASSGTSGYEQYF.